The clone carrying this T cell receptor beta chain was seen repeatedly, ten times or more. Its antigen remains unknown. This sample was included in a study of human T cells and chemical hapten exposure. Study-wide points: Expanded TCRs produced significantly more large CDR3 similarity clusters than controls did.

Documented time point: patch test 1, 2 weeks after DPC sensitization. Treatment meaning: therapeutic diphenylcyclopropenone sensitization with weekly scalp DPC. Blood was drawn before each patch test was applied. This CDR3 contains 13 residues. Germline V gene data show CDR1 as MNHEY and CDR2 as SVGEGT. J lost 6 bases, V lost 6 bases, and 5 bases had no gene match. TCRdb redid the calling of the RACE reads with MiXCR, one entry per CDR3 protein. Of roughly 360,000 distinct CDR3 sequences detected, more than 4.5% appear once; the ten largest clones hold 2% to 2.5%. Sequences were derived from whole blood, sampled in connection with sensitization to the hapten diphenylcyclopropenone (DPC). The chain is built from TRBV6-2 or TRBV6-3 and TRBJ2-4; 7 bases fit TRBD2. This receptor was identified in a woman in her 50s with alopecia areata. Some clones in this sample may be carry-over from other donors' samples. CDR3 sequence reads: CASSHGGINIQYF. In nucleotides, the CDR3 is TGTGCCAGCAGCCACGGGGGGATAAACATTCAGTACTTC.